The T cell receptor beta chain described here comes from a study of shared T cell receptors in the human thymus (dated by TCRdb to the early 2020s). A note on the overall study: The study examined how the human thymus generates shared, self-reactive T-cell receptor alpha chains.

V trim: 4 bases; J trim: 4 bases; unmatched bases: 10. Reading from cysteine to phenylalanine, the CDR3 counts 15 amino acids. The kept DNA is CDR3 alone, 45 bases in frame from the first base. CDR1 and CDR2 are drawn from the germline V gene: SGHDN, FVKESK. The library was produced with the immunoSEQ multiplex PCR assay. TCRdb obtained this table from immuneACCESS and retained in-frame rearrangements with V and J assigned. These tables miss some clones; where compared with another copy, unresolved V genes account for less than half of the shortfall, and the remainder is unexplained. The sample has hundreds of thousands of clones on record, more than 75% of them singletons. 0.0094% of the sample goes to the ten largest clones. Worth noting for this clone: The antigen it recognizes is unknown. No base quality values were provided; no much bigger clone lies one nucleotide off.

The same sample was also studied in work on human thymus T cells. Reported in the second study: Donors were immunologically healthy infants undergoing open corrective cardiac surgery for congenital heart defects in Finland. Thymus tissue was collected as surgical resects that were removed during corrective cardiac surgery. Both the thymic and the peripheral blood repertoires appeared to show biased V and J gene segment usage. Highly overlapping thymic TCR repertoires among unrelated individuals were reported in the related research. The study used seven to nine infant thymus samples plus four related peripheral blood samples to characterize TCR alpha and beta repertoires. The infant donors were roughly 7 to 244 days old, and the cohort included about 6 males and two females. Thymocytes were freed from the tissue by mechanical means and kept at -70 degrees C as pellets of about 8.5-34 million cells. A QIAsymphony instrument was used to extract genomic DNA from the frozen cell pellets. The immunoSEQ multiplex PCR assay was used to amplify the TCRB and TCRAD loci from a standardized amount of quality-controlled genomic DNA. The amplicons spanned the V(D)J region and were long enough to cover the CDR3 and allow V and J genes to be identified. Amplicon sequencing was performed on an Illumina platform through the commercial immunoSEQ service. Primer bias and sequencing errors were corrected as previously described, and TCRAD and TCRB were defined on the basis of the IMGT database. The repertoires were analysed using immunoSEQ Analyzer 3.0 and VDJTools for basic statistics, V/J segment usage, diversity estimates, rarefaction and pairwise overlap. Diversity was estimated using the Chao1, ChaoE, Efron-Thisted, Shannon and inverse Simpson indices, and was also estimated on datasets down-sampled to the size of the smallest sample. Repertoire overlap used strict matching of CDR3 nucleotide sequence, V gene and J gene, with Jaccard-based multidimensional scaling clustering. Thymus samples yielded on average about 810,000 unique TCRB clonotypes, compared with 70,000 to 85,000 from blood samples.

Specimen: thymocytes. The chain couples TRBV14 to TRBJ2-7, with 7 bases matching TRBD2. This receptor was obtained from a boy less than two years old with a congenital heart defect. Donor details come from another sample of the same person, matched by shared clones. The CDR3 sequence is CASSPWGGGTYEQYF. The nucleotide sequence reads TGTGCCAGCAGCCCTTGGGGGGGAGGTACTTACGAGCAGTACTTC.